The TCR beta chain described here comes from a study of CD8+ T cells in alopecia areata. Study-wide results and caveats: Lesional scalp displayed greater clonality than normal scalp, most notably in alopecia totalis/universalis.

Following RNA extraction, reverse transcription yielded cDNA that acted as the sequencing template. Some clones are missing from TCRdb's copy, which holds only in-frame ones; the method was immunoSEQ multiplex PCR. The repertoire consists of about 250,000 clones, with roughly two thirds occurring once and the leading ten covering 1% to 1.5%. A note on this clone: Antigen unknown.

V was pared by 6 bases and J by 8 bases, with 16 bases between. The CDR3 totals 14 residues. Germline loops: CDR1 MNHEY, CDR2 SVGAGI. The receptor was derived from a human donor with alopecia areata. This chain links TRBV6-5 with TRBJ1-4; a possible D gene is TRBD1 (5 bases). Specimen: CD4+ T cells sorted from blood, collected at week 0. CDR3 sequence reads: CASRPTGFREKLFF. In DNA form, the CDR3 reads TGTGCCAGCAGACCTACAGGCTTTAGAGAAAAACTGTTTTTT.